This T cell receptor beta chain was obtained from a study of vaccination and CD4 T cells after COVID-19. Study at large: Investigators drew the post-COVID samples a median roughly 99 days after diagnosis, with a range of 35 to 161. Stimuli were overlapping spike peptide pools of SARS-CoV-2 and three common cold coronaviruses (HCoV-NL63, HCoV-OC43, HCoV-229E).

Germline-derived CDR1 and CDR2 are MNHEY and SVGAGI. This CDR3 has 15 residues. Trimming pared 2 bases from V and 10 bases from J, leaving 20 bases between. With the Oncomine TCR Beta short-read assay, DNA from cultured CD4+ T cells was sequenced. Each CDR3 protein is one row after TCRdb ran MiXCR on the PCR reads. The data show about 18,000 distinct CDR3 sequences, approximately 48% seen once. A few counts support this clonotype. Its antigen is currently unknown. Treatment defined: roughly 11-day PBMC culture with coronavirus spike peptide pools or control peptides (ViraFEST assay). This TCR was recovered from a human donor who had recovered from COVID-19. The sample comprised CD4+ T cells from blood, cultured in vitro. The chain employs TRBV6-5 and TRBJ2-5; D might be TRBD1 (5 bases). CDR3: CASSYAQGPHGDQYF. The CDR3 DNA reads TGTGCCAGCAGTTACGCCCAGGGCCCTCATGGAGACCAGTACTTC.